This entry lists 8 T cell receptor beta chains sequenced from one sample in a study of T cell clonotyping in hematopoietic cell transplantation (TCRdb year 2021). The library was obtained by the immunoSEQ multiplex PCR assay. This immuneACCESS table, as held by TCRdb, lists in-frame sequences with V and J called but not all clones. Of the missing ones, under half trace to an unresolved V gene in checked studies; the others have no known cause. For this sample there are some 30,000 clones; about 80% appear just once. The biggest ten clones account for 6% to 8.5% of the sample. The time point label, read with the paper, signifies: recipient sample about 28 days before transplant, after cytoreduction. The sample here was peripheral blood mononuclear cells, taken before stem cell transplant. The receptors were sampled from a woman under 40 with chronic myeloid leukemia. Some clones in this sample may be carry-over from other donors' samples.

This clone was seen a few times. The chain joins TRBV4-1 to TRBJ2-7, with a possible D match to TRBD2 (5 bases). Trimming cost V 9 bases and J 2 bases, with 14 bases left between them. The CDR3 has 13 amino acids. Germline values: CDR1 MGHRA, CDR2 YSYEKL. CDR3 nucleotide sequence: TGCGCCAGTAGCGAAGGGTGGACCTACGAGCAGTACTTC. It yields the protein CASSEGWTYEQYF.

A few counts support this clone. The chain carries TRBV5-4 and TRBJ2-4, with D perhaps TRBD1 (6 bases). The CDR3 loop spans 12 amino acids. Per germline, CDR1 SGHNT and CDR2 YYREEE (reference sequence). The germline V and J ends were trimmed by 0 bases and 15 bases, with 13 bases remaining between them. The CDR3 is CASSLEQGRGYF. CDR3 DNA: TGTGCCAGCAGCTTGGAACAGGGTCGTGGGTACTTC.

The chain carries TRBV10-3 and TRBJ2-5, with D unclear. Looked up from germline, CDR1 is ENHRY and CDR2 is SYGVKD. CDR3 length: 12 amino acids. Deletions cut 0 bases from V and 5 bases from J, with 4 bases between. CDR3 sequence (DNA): TGTGCCATCAGTGAGTCGGGGGAGACCCAGTACTTC. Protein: CAISESGETQYF.

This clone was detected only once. The CDR3 sequence is CASSQDQSGANVLTF. In DNA form, the CDR3 reads TGTGCCAGCAGCCAAGATCAGTCTGGGGCCAACGTCCTGACTTTC. The chain joins TRBV4-2 to TRBJ2-6, with D uncertain. Deletions cut 0 bases from V and 1 base from J, with 4 bases between. The germline gives CDR1 LGHNA, CDR2 YNFKEQ. This CDR3 spans 15 amino acids.

The CDR3 sequence is CASSGNLGRGYEQYF. CDR3 coding DNA: TGTGCCAGCAGTGGGAATCTGGGCCGTGGGTACGAGCAGTACTTC. The chain is built from TRBV2 and TRBJ2-7; D is uncertain. Trimming cost V 4 bases and J 4 bases, with 17 bases left between them. The CDR3 spans 15 residues. Germline assignment: CDR1 SNHLY and CDR2 FYNNEI.

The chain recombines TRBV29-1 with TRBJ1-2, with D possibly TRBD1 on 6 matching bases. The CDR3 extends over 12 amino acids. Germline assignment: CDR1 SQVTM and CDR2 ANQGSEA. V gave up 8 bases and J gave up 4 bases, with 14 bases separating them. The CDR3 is CSSRTVSYGYTF. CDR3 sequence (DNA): TGCAGCTCCCGGACAGTCAGCTATGGCTACACCTTC.

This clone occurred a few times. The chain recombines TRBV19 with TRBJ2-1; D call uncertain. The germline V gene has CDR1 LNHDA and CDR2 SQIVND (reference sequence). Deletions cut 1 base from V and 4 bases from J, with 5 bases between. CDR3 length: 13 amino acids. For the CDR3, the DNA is TGTGCCAGTAGTATAGGTCAGTACAATGAGCAGTTCTTC. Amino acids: CASSIGQYNEQFF.

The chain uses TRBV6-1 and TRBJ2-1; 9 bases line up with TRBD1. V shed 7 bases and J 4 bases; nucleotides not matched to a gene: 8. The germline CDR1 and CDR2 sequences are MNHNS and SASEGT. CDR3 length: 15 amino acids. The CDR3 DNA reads TGTGCCAGCACCCGAACAGGGGGCGGATACAATGAGCAGTTCTTC. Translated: CASTRTGGGYNEQFF.